The next 25 T cell receptor beta chains were all read from a single sample in a study of vaccination effects on CD4 cells after COVID-19 (dated by TCRdb to 2021 to 2024). These receptors have no identified antigens. Library method: the immunoSEQ multiplex PCR assay. As stored in TCRdb, this immuneACCESS dataset retains in-frame rearrangements with V and J assigned. A fraction of the clones does not appear; measured against another copy, unresolved V genes explain less than half of the discrepancy, and the remainder lacks a known reason. The sample contains more than 20,000 clones, around two thirds of them found a single time. Clones ranked in the top ten supply approximately 12% of the sample. The ViraFEST assay stimulated PBMC with viral peptide pools and then used TCR sequencing to identify antigen-specific CD4+ T cell clonotypes by expansion. After more than nine days of culture, CD4+ T cells were isolated with the EasySep CD4+ T cell isolation kit. The absence of prior SARS-CoV-2 infection in healthy vaccine recipients was confirmed by negative nucleocapsid antibodies before and after vaccination.

The specimen comprised CD4+ T cells from PBMCs cultured with HCoV-OC43 spike peptides, sampled before COVID-19 vaccination. Reading the label with the study, this specimen's cell subset or site is: HCoV-OC43 spike overlapping peptide pool stimulation. These receptor sequences come from a human donor who received a COVID-19 vaccine.

The chain couples TRBV6-5 to TRBJ1-5; tentatively, D is TRBD1 (6 bases). V shed 5 bases and J shed 6 bases, with 11 bases lying between them. This CDR3 contains 13 residues. Germline V gene data show CDR1 as MNHEY and CDR2 as SVGAGI. The CDR3 nucleotides read TGTGCCAGCAGTCGACAGGATGCTCAGCCCCAGCATTTT. Protein sequence: CASSRQDAQPQHF.

V gene TRBV7-2 combines with J gene TRBJ2-4; 8 nucleotides align to TRBD2. V was pared by 0 bases and J by 1 base, with 2 bases of the junction left unmatched. This CDR3 comprises 16 residues. Germline CDR1 is SGHTA and CDR2 is FQGNSA. In DNA, the CDR3 is TGTGCCAGCAGCTTAGCGGGCGGGGGGGCCAAAAACATTCAGTACTTC. As protein: CASSLAGGGAKNIQYF. The full variable domain, rest sourced from reference TRBV7-2 and TRBJ2-4, is GAGVSQSPSNKVTEKGKDVELRCDPISGHTALYWYRQSLGQGLEFLIYFQGNSAPDKSGLPSDRFSAERTGGSVSTLTIQRTQQEDSAVYLCASSLAGGGAKNIQYFGAGTRLSVL.

The V call is TRBV7-9, the J call TRBJ2-7; D is undetermined. Trimming stripped 4 bases from V and 3 bases from J, with 7 bases between. The CDR3 covers 12 residues. Looked up from germline, CDR1 is SEHNR and CDR2 is FQNEAQ (reference sequence). Written as DNA, the CDR3 is TGTGCCAGCAGCTCGAGCCACTACGAGCAGTACTTC. As protein: CASSSSHYEQYF.

Relative to its sample, this clone is medium-sized. This rearrangement joins TRBV7-8 to TRBJ1-2; D is perhaps TRBD1 (5 bases). Germline lookup yields CDR1 SGHVS and CDR2 FQNEAQ. The CDR3 covers 14 residues. Trimming left V 0 bases short and J 6 bases short, with 11 bases between. CDR3 nucleotide sequence: TGTGCCAGCAGCTTAGCTCTGGGACCGGATGGCTACACCTTC. Translated: CASSLALGPDGYTF.

The chain employs TRBV5-1 and TRBJ2-3; 8 bases fit TRBD1. The V and J ends lost 1 base and 6 bases, in that order; junction bases with no gene match: 10. The CDR3 has 16 amino acids. Germline CDR1 is SGHRS and CDR2 is YFSETQ. CDR3 amino acids: CASSLSTARGLDTQYF. CDR3 nucleotides: TGCGCCAGCAGCTTGTCTACCGCCAGGGGGCTCGATACGCAGTATTTT. Together with reference TRBV5-1 and TRBJ2-3, the CDR3 gives the full variable domain: KAGVTQTPRYLIKTRGQQVTLSCSPISGHRSVSWYQQTPGQGLQFLFEYFSETQRNKGNFPGRFSGRQFSNSRSEMNVSTLELGDSALYLCASSLSTARGLDTQYFGPGTRLTVL.

This clone was detected once. The CDR3 DNA is TGTGCCATCAGACCGGACAGGGGTTCATTTCAGGATGGCTACACCTTC. It codes for CAIRPDRGSFQDGYTF. The rearrangement links TRBV10-3 to TRBJ1-2; 9 nucleotides align to TRBD1. The V gene end was trimmed by 6 bases and the J gene end by 6 bases; junction bases not matched to a gene: 14. The CDR3 length is 16 residues. Germline lookup yields CDR1 ENHRY and CDR2 SYGVKD.

The gene calls are TRBV12-3 or TRBV12-4 and TRBJ2-5; D is perhaps TRBD1 (6 bases). This CDR3 region has 13 residues. V was trimmed by 1 base and J by 5 bases, leaving 8 bases between them. The CDR3, as DNA: TGTGCCAGCAGTTTAGAGGGGGAGGAGACCCAGTACTTC. Amino acids: CASSLEGEETQYF.

The CDR3 loop reads CASSLYRTADTIYF. CDR3 DNA: TGTGCCAGCAGTTTATATAGGACCGCCGACACCATATATTTT. V gene TRBV27 combines with J gene TRBJ1-3, with D unresolved. The CDR3 runs 14 residues. V lost 1 base and J lost 8, with 12 bases in between. The germline gives CDR1 MNHEY, CDR2 SMNVEV (reference sequence).

The rearrangement uses TRBV5-1 and TRBJ1-6, with D perhaps TRBD1 (6 bases). The CDR3 is 15 amino acids. Germline loops: CDR1 SGHRS, CDR2 YFSETQ. Trimming took 2 bases from V and 12 from J, leaving 18 bases between them. CDR3 in amino acids: CASSFDGRGGKPLHF. CDR3 in DNA: TGCGCCAGCAGCTTCGACGGCAGGGGCGGTAAACCCCTCCACTTT.

J is TRBJ1-6 and V is TRBV30; weak D call: TRBD1 (6 bases). The CDR3 runs 15 residues. V lost 0 bases to trimming and J lost 9 bases, with 15 bases between them. Germline V gene lookup returns CDR1 GTSNPN and CDR2 SVGIG (reference sequence). CDR3 loop: CAWSVGGSQFSPLHF. The CDR3 bases are TGTGCCTGGAGTGTAGGGGGGTCCCAATTTTCACCCCTCCACTTT.

This chain connects TRBV29-1 to TRBJ1-1; no clear D. Between the trimmed V and J ends, which lost 7 bases and 5 bases, there was a span of 11 bases. Germline loops: CDR1 SQVTM, CDR2 ANQGSEA. The CDR3 consists of 11 residues. The CDR3 reads CSAKEGTEAFF. In nucleotides, the CDR3 is TGCAGCGCTAAAGAGGGAACTGAAGCTTTCTTT.

V usage is TRBV6-5 and J usage is TRBJ2-4; D is ambiguous. The CDR3 has 13 residues. Trimming pared 6 bases from V and 0 bases from J, leaving 6 bases between. Germline V gene sequence: CDR1 MNHEY, CDR2 SVGAGI. The CDR3 protein is CASSLLAKNIQYF. The DNA of the CDR3 is TGTGCCAGCAGCCTTCTAGCCAAAAACATTCAGTACTTC.

This chain uses TRBV7-9 with TRBJ2-7; D unresolved. The germline V and J ends were trimmed by 1 base and 2 bases, with 12 bases remaining between them. From germline, CDR1 is SEHNR and CDR2 FQNEAQ (reference sequence). This CDR3 spans 15 amino acids. The CDR3 DNA follows: TGTGCCAGCAGCTTAGATGGGCAGCGAACCTACGAGCAGTACTTC. Translating it yields CASSLDGQRTYEQYF.

This sequence joins TRBV5-1 and TRBJ2-3, with TRBD2 identical over 9 bases. V was pared by 4 bases and J by 2 bases, with 11 bases of the junction left unmatched. The CDR3 sequence is 17 residues long. CDR1 and CDR2 from the germline V gene are SGHRS and YFSETQ. In nucleotides, the CDR3 is TGCGCCAGCAGCCCGGATCCTGGCGGGAGGGCCACAGATACGCAGTATTTT. Translation: CASSPDPGGRATDTQYF.

CDR3 bases: TGTGCCAGCAGCTTAGTAGTTCAGGGAAACATTCAGTACTTC. Protein sequence: CASSLVVQGNIQYF. This sequence joins TRBV7-9 and TRBJ2-4; TRBD1 might be the D (5 bases). Germline V gene sequence: CDR1 SEHNR, CDR2 FQNEAQ (reference sequence). The CDR3 extends over 14 amino acids. Deletions cut 1 base from V and 6 bases from J, with 10 bases between.

The V call is TRBV30, the J call TRBJ2-2; D remains ambiguous. Germline CDR1 is GTSNPN and CDR2 is SVGIG (reference sequence). V gave up 4 bases and J gave up 3 bases, with 6 bases separating them. The CDR3 totals 12 residues. CDR3 DNA sequence: TGTGCCTGGACCCCAGACACCGGGGAGCTGTTTTTT. This codes for CAWTPDTGELFF.

J is TRBJ2-1 and V is TRBV19; D is perhaps TRBD1 (6 bases). Trimming took 4 bases from V and 0 from J, leaving 10 bases between them. CDR3 length: 15 residues. Germline CDR1 reads LNHDA; CDR2 reads SQIVND (reference sequence). The CDR3 region has the DNA TGTGCCAGTAGTACCCCCAGGGGCTCCTACAATGAGCAGTTCTTC. It translates to CASSTPRGSYNEQFF.

The V gene is TRBV15, the J gene TRBJ1-5; 12 positions agree with TRBD1. The trim removed 3 bases at V and 6 bases at J, leaving 3 bases unmatched. The CDR3 spans 15 residues. The V gene's germline CDR1 is LNHNV and CDR2 YYDKDF (reference sequence). The CDR3 region has the DNA TGTGCCACCAGCAGGGGACAGGGGGCTAGTCAGCCCCAGCATTTT. This translates into CATSRGQGASQPQHF.

As DNA, the CDR3 is TGCAGCGTTGGAGGGCTGAACACTGAAGCTTTCTTT. This encodes CSVGGLNTEAFF. V gene TRBV29-1 combines with J gene TRBJ1-1, with D unresolved. V lost 4 bases to trimming and J lost 0 bases, with 6 bases between them. Per the germline V gene, CDR1 is SQVTM and CDR2 is ANQGSEA. This CDR3 has 12 amino acids.

This clone was seen only once. The chain recombines TRBV11-1 with TRBJ1-1; 7 positions agree with TRBD1. Germline-derived CDR1 and CDR2 are SGHAT and FQDESV (reference sequence). The CDR3 contains 12 residues. After removal of 2 bases from V and 12 bases from J, the junction contained 6 bases not matched to a gene. This chain's CDR3 is CASSLPGQRPFF. In DNA form, the CDR3 reads TGTGCCAGCAGCTTACCGGGACAGAGGCCTTTCTTT.

This clone came up a few times. The chain carries TRBV14 and TRBJ1-2; the D is unclear. Germline CDR1 reads SGHDN; CDR2 reads FVKESK. The V gene lost 2 bases and the J gene lost 0 bases, with 16 bases spanning the gap. The CDR3 has 17 residues. CDR3: CASSQLPLTVPNYGYTF. The CDR3 DNA reads as TGTGCCAGCAGCCAACTTCCTCTAACAGTTCCTAACTATGGCTACACCTTC.

This clone has only one observation. CDR3: CASSLSNRETQYF. The CDR3 DNA sequence: TGTGCCAGCAGCTTGTCCAATCGGGAGACCCAGTACTTC. V usage is TRBV5-6 and J usage is TRBJ2-5; D is undetermined. Germline CDR1 SGHDT, CDR2 YYEEEE. V was shortened by 1 base and J by 5 bases, with 9 bases between the two germline ends. The length of the CDR3 is 13 residues.

This clone has just a few counts. The gene calls are TRBV28 and TRBJ2-3; 10 bases are shared with TRBD2. Germline lookup yields CDR1 MDHEN and CDR2 SYDVKM. CDR3 length: 14 residues. V shed 11 bases and J 4 bases; nucleotides not matched to a gene: 9. CDR3 residues: CAVGSSGSADTQYF. The DNA of the CDR3 is TGTGCCGTAGGATCTAGCGGGAGTGCAGATACGCAGTATTTT.

The CDR3 loop reads CASSVEGQTYNEQFF. The CDR3 DNA sequence: TGTGCCAGCAGCGTAGAGGGACAGACCTACAATGAGCAGTTCTTC. This chain joins TRBV9 and TRBJ2-1; 7 positions match TRBD1. CDR3 size: 15 residues. Looked up from germline, CDR1 is SGDLS and CDR2 is YYNGEE. J was trimmed by 2 bases and V by 0 bases; bases with no gene match: 2.

V and J are TRBV5-8 and TRBJ1-5; 10 bases fit TRBD1. V shed 4 bases, J shed 5 bases, and the junction held 6 bases outside the gene matches. Germline values: CDR1 SGHTS, CDR2 YDEGEE. The CDR3 extends over 15 amino acids. CDR3 in amino acids: CASSPDRGGYQPQHF. In DNA form, the CDR3 reads TGTGCCAGCAGCCCGGACAGGGGGGGATATCAGCCCCAGCATTTT.